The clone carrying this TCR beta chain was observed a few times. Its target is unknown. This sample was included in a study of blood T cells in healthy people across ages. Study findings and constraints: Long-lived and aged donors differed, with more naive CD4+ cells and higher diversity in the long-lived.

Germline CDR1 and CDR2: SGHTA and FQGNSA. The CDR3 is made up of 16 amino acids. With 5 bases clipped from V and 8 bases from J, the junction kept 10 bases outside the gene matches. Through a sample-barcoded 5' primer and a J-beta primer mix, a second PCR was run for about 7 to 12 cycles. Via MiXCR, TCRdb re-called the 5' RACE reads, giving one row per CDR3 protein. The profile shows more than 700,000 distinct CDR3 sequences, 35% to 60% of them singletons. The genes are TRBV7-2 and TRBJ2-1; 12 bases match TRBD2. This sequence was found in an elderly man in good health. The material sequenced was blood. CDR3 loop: CASSQGTSGWGYEQFF. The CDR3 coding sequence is TGTGCCAGCAGCCAGGGGACTAGCGGGTGGGGGTATGAGCAGTTCTTC.